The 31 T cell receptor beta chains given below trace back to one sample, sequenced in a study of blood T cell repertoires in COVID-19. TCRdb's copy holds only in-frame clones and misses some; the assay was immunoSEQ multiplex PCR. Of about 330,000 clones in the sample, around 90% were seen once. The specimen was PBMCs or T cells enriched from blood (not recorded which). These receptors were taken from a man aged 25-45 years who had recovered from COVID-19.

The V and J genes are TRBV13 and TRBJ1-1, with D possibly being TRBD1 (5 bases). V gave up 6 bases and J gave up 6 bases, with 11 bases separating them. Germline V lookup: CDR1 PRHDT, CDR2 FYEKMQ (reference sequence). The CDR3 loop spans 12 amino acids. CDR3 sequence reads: CASSLRVSEAFF. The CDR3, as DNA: TGTGCCAGCAGTCTCAGGGTCTCTGAAGCTTTCTTT.

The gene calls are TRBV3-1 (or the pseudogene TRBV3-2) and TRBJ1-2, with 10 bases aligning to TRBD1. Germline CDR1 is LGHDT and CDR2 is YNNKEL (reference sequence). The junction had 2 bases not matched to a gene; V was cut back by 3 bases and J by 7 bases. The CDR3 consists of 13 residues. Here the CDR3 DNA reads TGTGCCAGCAGCCAGACAGGGGGCTCTGGCTACACCTTC. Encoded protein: CASSQTGGSGYTF.

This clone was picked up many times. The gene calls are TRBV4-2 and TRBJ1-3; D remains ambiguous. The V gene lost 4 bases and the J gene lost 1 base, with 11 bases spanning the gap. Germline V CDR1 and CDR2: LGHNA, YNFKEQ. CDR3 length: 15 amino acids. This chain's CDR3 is CASSPEEGSGNTIYF. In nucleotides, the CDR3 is TGTGCCAGCAGCCCCGAGGAGGGTTCTGGAAACACCATATATTTT.

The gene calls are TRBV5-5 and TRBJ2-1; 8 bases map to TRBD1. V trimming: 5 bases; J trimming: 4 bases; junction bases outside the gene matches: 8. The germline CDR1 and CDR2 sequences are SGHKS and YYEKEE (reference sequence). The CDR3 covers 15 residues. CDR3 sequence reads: CASSYDRGPYNEQFF. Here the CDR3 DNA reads TGTGCCAGCAGTTATGACAGGGGACCTTACAATGAGCAGTTCTTC.

Here the CDR3 reads CASSPGGIGGKLFF. CDR3 sequence (DNA): TGTGCCAGCAGCCCCGGGGGTATAGGAGGAAAACTGTTTTTT. The V and J genes are TRBV9 and TRBJ1-4; a weak D match, TRBD1 (5 bases). CDR1 is SGDLS and CDR2 is YYNGEE in the germline V gene. The V and J ends lost 4 bases and 10 bases respectively, with 17 bases between them. CDR3 length equals 14 residues.

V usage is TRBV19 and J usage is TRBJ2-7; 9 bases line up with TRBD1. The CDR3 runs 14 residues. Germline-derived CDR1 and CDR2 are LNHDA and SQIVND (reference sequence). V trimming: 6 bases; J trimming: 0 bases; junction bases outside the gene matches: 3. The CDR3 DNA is TGTGCCAGTAGGCTACAGGGGGCCTCCTACGAGCAGTACTTC. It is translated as CASRLQGASYEQYF. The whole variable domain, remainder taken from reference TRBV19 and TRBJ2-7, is DGGITQSPKYLFRKEGQNVTLSCEQNLNHDAMYWYRQDPGQGLRLIYYSQIVNDFQKGDIAEGYSVSREKKESFPLTVTSAQKNPTAFYLCASRLQGASYEQYFGPGTRLTVT.

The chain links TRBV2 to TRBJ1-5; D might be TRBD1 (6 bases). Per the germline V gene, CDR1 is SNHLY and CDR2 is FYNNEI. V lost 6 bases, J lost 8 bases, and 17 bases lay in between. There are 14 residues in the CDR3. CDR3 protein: CASSGRGWDEPQHF. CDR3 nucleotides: TGTGCCAGCAGCGGCAGGGGATGGGACGAGCCCCAGCATTTT. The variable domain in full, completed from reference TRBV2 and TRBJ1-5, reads EPEVTQTPSHQVTQMGQEVILRCVPISNHLYFYWYRQILGQKVEFLVSFYNNEISEKSEIFDDQFSVERPDGSNFTLKIRSTKLEDSAMYFCASSGRGWDEPQHFGDGTRLSIL.

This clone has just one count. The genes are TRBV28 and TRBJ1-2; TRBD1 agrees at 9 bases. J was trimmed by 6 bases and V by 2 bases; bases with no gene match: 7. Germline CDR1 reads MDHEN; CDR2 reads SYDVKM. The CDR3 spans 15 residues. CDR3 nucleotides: TGTGCCAGCAGTTTAACAGGGGGCGCAGGGAATGGCTACACCTTC. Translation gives CASSLTGGAGNGYTF.

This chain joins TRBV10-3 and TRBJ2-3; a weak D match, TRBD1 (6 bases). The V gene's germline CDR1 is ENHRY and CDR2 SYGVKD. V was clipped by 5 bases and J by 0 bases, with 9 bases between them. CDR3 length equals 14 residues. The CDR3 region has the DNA TGTGCCATCAGTCACAGGGAAAGCACAGATACGCAGTATTTT. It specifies CAISHRESTDTQYF.

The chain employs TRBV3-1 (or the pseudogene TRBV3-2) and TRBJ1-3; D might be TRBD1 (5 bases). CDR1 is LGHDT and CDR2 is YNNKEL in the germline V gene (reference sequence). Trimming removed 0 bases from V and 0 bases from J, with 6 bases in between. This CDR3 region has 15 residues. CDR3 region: CASSQETVSGNTIYF. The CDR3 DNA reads TGTGCCAGCAGCCAAGAGACAGTCTCTGGAAACACCATATATTTT.

In nucleotides, the CDR3 is TGTGCCACCAGTGATTCCAGGGGCCTGAACACCGGGGAGCTGTTTTTT. Residues: CATSDSRGLNTGELFF. The V and J genes are TRBV24-1 and TRBJ2-2; D is perhaps TRBD1 (6 bases). This CDR3 has 16 residues. The germline V gene encodes CDR1 KGHDR and CDR2 SFDVKD. V dropped 2 bases and J dropped 1 base, with 10 bases sitting between them.

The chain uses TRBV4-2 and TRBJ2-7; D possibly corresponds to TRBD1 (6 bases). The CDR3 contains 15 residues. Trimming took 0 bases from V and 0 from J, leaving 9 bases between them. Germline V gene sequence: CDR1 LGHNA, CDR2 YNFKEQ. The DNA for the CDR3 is TGTGCCAGCAGCCAAGAACAGGGAAGCTCCTACGAGCAGTACTTC. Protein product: CASSQEQGSSYEQYF.

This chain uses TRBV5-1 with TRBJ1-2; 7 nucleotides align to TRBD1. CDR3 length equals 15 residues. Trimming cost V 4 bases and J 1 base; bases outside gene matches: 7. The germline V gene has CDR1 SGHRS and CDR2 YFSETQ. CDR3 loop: CASSGGQSGNYGYTF. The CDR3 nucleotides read TGCGCCAGCAGCGGGGGACAGTCGGGTAACTATGGCTACACCTTC.

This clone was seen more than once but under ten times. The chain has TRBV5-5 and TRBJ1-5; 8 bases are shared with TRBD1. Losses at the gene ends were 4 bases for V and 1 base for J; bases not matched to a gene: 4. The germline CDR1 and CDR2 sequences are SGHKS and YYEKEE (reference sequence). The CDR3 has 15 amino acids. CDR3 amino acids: CASSPQGVSNQPQHF. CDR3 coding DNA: TGTGCCAGCAGCCCACAGGGGGTGAGCAATCAGCCCCAGCATTTT.

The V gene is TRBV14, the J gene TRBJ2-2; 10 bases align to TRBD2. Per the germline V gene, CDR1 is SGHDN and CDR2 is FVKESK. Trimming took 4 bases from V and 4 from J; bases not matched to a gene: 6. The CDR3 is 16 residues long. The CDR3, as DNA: TGTGCCAGCAGCCCTATAGCGGGGGGCGGCACCGGGGAGCTGTTTTTT. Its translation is CASSPIAGGGTGELFF.

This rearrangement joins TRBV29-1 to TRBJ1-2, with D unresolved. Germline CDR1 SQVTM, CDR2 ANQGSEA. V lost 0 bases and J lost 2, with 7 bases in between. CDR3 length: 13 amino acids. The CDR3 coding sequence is TGCAGCGTTGAAGAGGTGGAGAACTATGGCTACACCTTC. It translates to CSVEEVENYGYTF.

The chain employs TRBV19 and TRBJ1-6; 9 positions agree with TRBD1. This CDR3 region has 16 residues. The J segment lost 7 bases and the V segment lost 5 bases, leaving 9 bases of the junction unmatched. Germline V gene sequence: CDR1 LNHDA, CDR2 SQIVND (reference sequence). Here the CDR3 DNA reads TGTGCCAGTAGTTCAAGAACCGGGACAGGGAATTCACCCCTCCACTTT. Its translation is CASSSRTGTGNSPLHF.

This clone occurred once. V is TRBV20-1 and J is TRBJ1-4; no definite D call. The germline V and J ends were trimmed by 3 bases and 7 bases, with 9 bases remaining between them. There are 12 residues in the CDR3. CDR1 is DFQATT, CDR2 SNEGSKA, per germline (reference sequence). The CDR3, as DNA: TGCAGTGCTAGTTTGGAGGGTGAAAAACTGTTTTTT. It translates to CSASLEGEKLFF.

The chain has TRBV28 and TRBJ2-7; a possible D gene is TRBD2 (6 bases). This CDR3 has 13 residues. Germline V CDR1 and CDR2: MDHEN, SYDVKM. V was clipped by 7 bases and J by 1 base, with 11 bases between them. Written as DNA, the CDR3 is TGTGCCAGCACCTTGGGGGGATCCTACGAGCAGTACTTC. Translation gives CASTLGGSYEQYF.

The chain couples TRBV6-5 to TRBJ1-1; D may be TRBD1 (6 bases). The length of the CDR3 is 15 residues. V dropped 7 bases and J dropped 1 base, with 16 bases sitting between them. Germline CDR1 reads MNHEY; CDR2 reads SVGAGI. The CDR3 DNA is TGTGCCAGCACCGGTAGGGGGTCCAAGAACACTGAAGCTTTCTTT. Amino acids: CASTGRGSKNTEAFF.

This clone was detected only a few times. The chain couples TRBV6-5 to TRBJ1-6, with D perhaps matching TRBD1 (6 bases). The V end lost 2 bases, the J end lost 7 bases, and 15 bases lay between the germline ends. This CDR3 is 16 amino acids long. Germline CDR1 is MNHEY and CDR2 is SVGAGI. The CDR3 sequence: CASSYLGGGANSPLHF. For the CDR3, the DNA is TGTGCCAGCAGTTACCTGGGAGGGGGGGCGAATTCACCCCTCCACTTT.

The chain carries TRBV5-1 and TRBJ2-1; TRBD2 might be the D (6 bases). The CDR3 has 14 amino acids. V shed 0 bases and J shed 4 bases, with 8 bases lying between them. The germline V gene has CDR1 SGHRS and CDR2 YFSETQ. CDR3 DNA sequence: TGCGCCAGCAGCTTGGTTAGCGGTTACAATGAGCAGTTCTTC. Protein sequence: CASSLVSGYNEQFF. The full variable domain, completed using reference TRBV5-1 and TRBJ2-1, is KAGVTQTPRYLIKTRGQQVTLSCSPISGHRSVSWYQQTPGQGLQFLFEYFSETQRNKGNFPGRFSGRQFSNSRSEMNVSTLELGDSALYLCASSLVSGYNEQFFGPGTRLTVL.

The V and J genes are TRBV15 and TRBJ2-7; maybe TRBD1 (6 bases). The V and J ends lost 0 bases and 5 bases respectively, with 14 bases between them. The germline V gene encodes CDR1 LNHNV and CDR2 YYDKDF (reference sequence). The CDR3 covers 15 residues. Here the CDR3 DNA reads TGTGCCACCAGCAGAGATCGGGCCCCAGGGGACGAGCAGTACTTC. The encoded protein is CATSRDRAPGDEQYF.

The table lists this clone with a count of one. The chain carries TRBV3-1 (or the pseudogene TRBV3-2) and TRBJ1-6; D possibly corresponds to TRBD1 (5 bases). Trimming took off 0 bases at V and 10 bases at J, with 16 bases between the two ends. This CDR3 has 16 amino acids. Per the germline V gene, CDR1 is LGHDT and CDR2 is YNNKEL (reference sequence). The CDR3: CASSQDGGRVGSPLHF. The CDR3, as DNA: TGTGCCAGCAGCCAAGACGGCGGCAGGGTCGGGTCACCCCTCCACTTT.

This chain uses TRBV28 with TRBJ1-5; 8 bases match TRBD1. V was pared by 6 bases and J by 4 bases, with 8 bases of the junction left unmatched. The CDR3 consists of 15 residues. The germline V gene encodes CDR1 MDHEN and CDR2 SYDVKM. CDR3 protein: CASRLAGGENQPQHF. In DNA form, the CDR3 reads TGTGCCAGCAGATTGGCAGGGGGCGAGAATCAGCCCCAGCATTTT. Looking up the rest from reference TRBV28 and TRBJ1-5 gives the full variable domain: DVKVTQSSRYLVKRTGEKVFLECVQDMDHENMFWYRQDPGLGLRLIYFSYDVKMKEKGDIPEGYSVSREKKERFSLILESASTNQTSMYLCASRLAGGENQPQHFGDGTRLSIL.

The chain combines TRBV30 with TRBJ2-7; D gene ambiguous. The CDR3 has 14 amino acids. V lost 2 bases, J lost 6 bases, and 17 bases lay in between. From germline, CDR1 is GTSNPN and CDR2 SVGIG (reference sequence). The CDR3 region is CAWSRQSYGGEQYF. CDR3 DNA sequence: TGTGCCTGGAGTAGACAAAGCTACGGTGGCGAGCAGTACTTC.

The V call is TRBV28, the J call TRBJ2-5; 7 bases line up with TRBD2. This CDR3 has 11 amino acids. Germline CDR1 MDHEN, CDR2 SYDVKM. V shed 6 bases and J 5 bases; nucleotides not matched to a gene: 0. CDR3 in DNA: TGTGCCAGCAGACTAGCGGAGACCCAGTACTTC. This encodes CASRLAETQYF. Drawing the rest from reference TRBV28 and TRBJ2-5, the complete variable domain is DVKVTQSSRYLVKRTGEKVFLECVQDMDHENMFWYRQDPGLGLRLIYFSYDVKMKEKGDIPEGYSVSREKKERFSLILESASTNQTSMYLCASRLAETQYFGPGTRLLVL.

CDR3 coding DNA: TGTGCCACCAGCAGGGGACAGGGTCAGCCCCAGCATTTT. It translates to CATSRGQGQPQHF. The chain links TRBV15 to TRBJ1-5, with TRBD1 matching over 9 bases. The germline V gene has CDR1 LNHNV and CDR2 YYDKDF (reference sequence). The CDR3 covers 13 residues. Trimming cost V 3 bases and J 6 bases; bases outside gene matches: 0.

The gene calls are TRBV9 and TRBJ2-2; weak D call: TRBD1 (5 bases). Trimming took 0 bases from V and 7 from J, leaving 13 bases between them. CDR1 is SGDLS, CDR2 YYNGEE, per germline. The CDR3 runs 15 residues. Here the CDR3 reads CASSVGAGSSGELFF. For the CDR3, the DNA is TGTGCCAGCAGCGTAGGTGCAGGGTCGAGCGGGGAGCTGTTTTTT. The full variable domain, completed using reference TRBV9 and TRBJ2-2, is DSGVTQTPKHLITATGQRVTLRCSPRSGDLSVYWYQQSLDQGLQFLIQYYNGEERAKGNILERFSAQQFPDLHSELNLSSLELGDSALYFCASSVGAGSSGELFFGEGSRLTVL.

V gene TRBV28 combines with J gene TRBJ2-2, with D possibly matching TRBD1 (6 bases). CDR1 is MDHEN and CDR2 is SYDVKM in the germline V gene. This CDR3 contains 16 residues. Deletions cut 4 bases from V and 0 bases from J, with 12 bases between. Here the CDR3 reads CASSSPGHTNTGELFF. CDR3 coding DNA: TGTGCCAGCAGTTCCCCGGGACACACGAACACCGGGGAGCTGTTTTTT.

CDR3 residues: CASSLAGTSLYF. The CDR3 nucleotides read TGTGCCAGCAGCTTGGCCGGGACTAGTCTGTATTTT. This chain links TRBV5-4 with TRBJ2-3; 8 nucleotides line up with TRBD2. Looked up from germline, CDR1 is SGHNT and CDR2 is YYREEE (reference sequence). CDR3 length: 12 residues. With 0 bases clipped from V and 14 bases from J, the junction kept 5 bases outside the gene matches.